This record concerns one T cell receptor beta chain sequence. Sequencing used immunoSEQ multiplex PCR; TCRdb keeps in-frame clones, though not all of them. The sample carries about 48,000 clones, roughly nine tenths recorded once. The data are from a study of OX40 agonist ivuxolimab in advanced cancers. Study summary: The study gave patients intravenous ivuxolimab at 0.01 to 10 mg/kg every 2 weeks. Partial responses were achieved by three patients, one with hepatocellular carcinoma and two with cutaneous melanoma.

V was pared by 2 bases and J by 8 bases, with 9 bases between. This CDR3 region has 13 residues. Germline CDR1 and CDR2: MDHEN and SYDVKM. Blood was sampled at baseline, cycle 4 day 1, and cycle 7 day 1. The source was CD4+ or CD8+ T cells sorted from blood, collected in a trial of the OX40 agonist ivuxolimab. The TCR sequence derives from an adult with an advanced solid tumor such as melanoma, head and neck, liver or kidney cancer. This chain connects TRBV28 to TRBJ2-2; D possibly corresponds to TRBD1 (6 bases). The CDR3 coding sequence is TGTGCCAGCAGTTTACAGGGGTATGGGGAGCTGTTTTTT. This encodes CASSLQGYGELFF.